This T cell receptor beta chain was identified during a study of T cells expressing NK-cell markers. For each CDR3 protein, TCRdb gives one entry from its re-call of the 5' RACE reads, without DNA. This sample's table has approximately 170,000 distinct CDR3 sequences. This CDR3 is 16 amino acids long. In germline, CDR1 is LGHNA, CDR2 YNFKEQ. The rearrangement links TRBV4-2 to TRBJ2-7; TCRdb indicates TRBD2, and absent DNA this call remains unverified. This clonotype originated in a man between 18 and 69 years old in good health. Input material: blood T cells: a sorted CD56 or NKG2C T cell subset, CD4+ or CD8+ T cells, or bulk PBMC T cells (not recorded which). The CDR3 sequence: CASSQAVAGASYEQYF.